A single sample is the source of the 9 T cell receptor beta chains below, sequenced in a study of blood T cell repertoires in COVID-19. The repertoire was sequenced with immunoSEQ multiplex PCR; TCRdb's copy has only in-frame clones and lacks some. Here the sample spans approximately 37,000 clones, 88% being singletons. Sequenced material: peripheral blood. These receptors originate from a woman in her 70s with acute or convalescent COVID-19.

This chain connects TRBV10-3 to TRBJ2-1, with TRBD1 matching over 7 bases. Germline values: CDR1 ENHRY, CDR2 SYGVKD. The CDR3 totals 13 residues. V shed 4 bases and J 5 bases; nucleotides not matched to a gene: 2. In DNA, the CDR3 is TGTGCCATCAGTGTTGACAGGGACAATGAGCAGTTCTTC. It specifies CAISVDRDNEQFF.

V is TRBV5-6 and J is TRBJ2-7; 7 nucleotides align to TRBD2. The CDR3 extends over 16 amino acids. Germline CDR1 SGHDT, CDR2 YYEEEE. V lost 3 bases, J lost 2 bases, and 11 bases stayed unmatched. The CDR3 is CASSYRRGGNPYEQYV. In DNA form, the CDR3 reads TGTGCCAGCAGCTACAGGCGGGGAGGGAACCCCTACGAGCAGTACGTC.

This clone was observed a handful of times. The chain joins TRBV6-2 or TRBV6-3 to TRBJ2-7; D possibly corresponds to TRBD1 (6 bases). Germline CDR1 reads MNHEY; CDR2 reads SVGEGT. The CDR3 sequence is 13 residues long. Trimming stripped 2 bases from V and 4 bases from J, with 9 bases between. CDR3 in amino acids: CASSYGTIYEQYV. CDR3 nucleotides: TGTGCCAGCAGTTACGGGACAATATACGAGCAGTACGTC.

The V gene is TRBV18, the J gene TRBJ1-1; TRBD1 might be the D (6 bases). The germline V gene has CDR1 KGHSH and CDR2 LQKENI. This CDR3 spans 13 amino acids. V was pared by 9 bases and J by 0 bases, with 11 bases between. Written as DNA, the CDR3 is TGTGCCAGTCACAGGGAAATGAACACTGAAGCTTTCTTT. Its protein is CASHREMNTEAFF.

This clone appeared a single time. The J gene is TRBJ2-3, the V gene TRBV27; D possibly corresponds to TRBD2 (5 bases). Germline V gene data show CDR1 as MNHEY and CDR2 as SMNVEV (reference sequence). V was shortened by 5 bases and J by 1 base, with 13 bases between the two germline ends. This CDR3 contains 15 residues. The CDR3 coding sequence is TGTGCCAGCAGTCGGCGCCTCGGGGGCACAGATACGCAGTATTTT. It codes for CASSRRLGGTDTQYF.

The V gene is TRBV4-2, the J gene TRBJ2-1; TRBD2 might be the D (5 bases). Germline-derived CDR1 and CDR2 are LGHNA and YNFKEQ. CDR3 length: 16 residues. V lost 0 bases and J lost 6, with 15 bases in between. The CDR3, as DNA: TGTGCCAGCAGCCAAGAACTATCAGGTAGCGCCAATGAGCAGTTCTTC. Residues: CASSQELSGSANEQFF.

The rearrangement joins TRBV28 to TRBJ2-7, with a weak D call TRBD2 (6 bases). With 5 bases removed from V and 5 bases from J, the gap between germline ends came to 16 bases. Per the germline V gene, CDR1 is MDHEN and CDR2 is SYDVKM. This CDR3 comprises 14 residues. The CDR3 region is CASSPESRRDEQYV. CDR3 DNA sequence: TGTGCCAGCAGTCCCGAGAGCAGGAGGGACGAGCAGTACGTC.

The chain couples TRBV6-6 to TRBJ2-2; 15 positions agree with TRBD2. Germline lookup yields CDR1 MNHNY and CDR2 SVGAGI (reference sequence). The ends lost 6 bases at V and 8 bases at J; junction bases unmatched: 4. This CDR3 has 15 residues. The DNA of the CDR3 is TGTGCCAGCAGCCGGACTAGCGGGGGGGGAGGGGAGCTGTTTTTT. As protein: CASSRTSGGGGELFF.

The CDR3 nucleotides are TGCGCCAGCAGCACATTCATGAACACTGAAGCTTTCTTT. This sequence encodes CASSTFMNTEAFF. The chain joins TRBV4-3 to TRBJ1-1; D is unclear. Per the germline V gene, CDR1 is LGHNA and CDR2 is YSLEER. V lost 5 bases and J lost 0, with 7 bases in between. This CDR3 has 13 amino acids.